These 9 T cell receptor beta chains were sequenced from one sample in a study of blood T cell repertoires in COVID-19. Repertoires were generated with immunoSEQ multiplex PCR, while TCRdb's copy carries only in-frame clones and drops some. Among around 170,000 clones listed, 80% to 85% were seen once. The sample taken for sequencing was peripheral blood. The receptor source for this set is a woman aged 40 to 50 with acute or convalescent COVID-19.

This sequence joins TRBV29-1 and TRBJ1-2; no clear D. Germline V lookup: CDR1 SQVTM, CDR2 ANQGSEA. Trimming left V 5 bases short and J 7 bases short, with 14 bases between. The CDR3 extends over 12 amino acids. The CDR3 reads CSVPGVSGGYTF. The CDR3 DNA sequence: TGCAGCGTTCCGGGAGTAAGTGGTGGCTACACCTTC. Variable domain in full (rest from reference TRBV29-1 and TRBJ1-2): SAVISQKPSRDICQRGTSLTIQCQVDSQVTMMFWYRQQPGQSLTLIATANQGSEATYESGFVIDKFPISRPNLTFSTLTVSNMSPEDSSIYLCSVPGVSGGYTFGSGTRLTVV.

This chain uses TRBV3-1 (or the pseudogene TRBV3-2) with TRBJ1-6; a weak D match, TRBD1 (5 bases). In germline, CDR1 is LGHDT, CDR2 YNNKEL (reference sequence). Trimming pared 4 bases from V and 0 bases from J, leaving 13 bases between. This CDR3 has 17 residues. CDR3 loop: CASSPPGGYSYNSPLHF. As DNA, the CDR3 is TGTGCCAGCAGCCCCCCGGGGGGATACTCCTATAATTCACCCCTCCACTTT.

The chain links TRBV24-1 to TRBJ1-4; 9 bases map to TRBD1. Germline V gene data show CDR1 as KGHDR and CDR2 as SFDVKD. The CDR3 has 15 residues. V trimming: 2 bases; J trimming: 8 bases; junction bases outside the gene matches: 5. The CDR3, as DNA: TGTGCCACCAGTGATTCACAGGGGGCTGGCGAAAAACTGTTTTTT. This codes for CATSDSQGAGEKLFF.

This sequence joins TRBV10-3 and TRBJ2-7; 12 positions agree with TRBD1. V shed 0 bases and J 6 bases; nucleotides not matched to a gene: 3. This CDR3 region has 15 residues. CDR1 and CDR2 (germline): ENHRY, SYGVKD. CDR3 DNA: TGTGCCATCAGTGAGTCGGGGACAGGGGGCGCCGAGCAGTACTTC. This sequence encodes CAISESGTGGAEQYF.

This chain uses TRBV25-1 with TRBJ1-1, with D unclear. CDR1 and CDR2 from the germline V gene are MGHDK and SYGVNS. V gave up 11 bases and J gave up 2 bases, with 21 bases separating them. The CDR3 totals 15 residues. The CDR3 nucleotides read TGTGCCTCGGCGGAGGACGGCCGGCCCAACACTGAAGCTTTCTTT. Translation gives CASAEDGRPNTEAFF.

The V call is TRBV19, the J call TRBJ2-7; D not certain. The germline CDR1 and CDR2 sequences are LNHDA and SQIVND (reference sequence). The CDR3 loop spans 13 amino acids. Trimming left V 5 bases short and J 1 base short, with 9 bases between. The DNA for the CDR3 is TGTGCCAGTAGTCTTCAGCGTTCCTACGAGCAGTACTTC. It yields the protein CASSLQRSYEQYF.

The V gene is TRBV13, the J gene TRBJ1-5, with D possibly TRBD1 on 6 matching bases. V lost 0 bases and J lost 7, with 10 bases in between. The CDR3 runs 14 residues. Germline values: CDR1 PRHDT, CDR2 FYEKMQ (reference sequence). Written as DNA, the CDR3 is TGTGCCAGCAGCTTAGGAACAGGGCTCCAGCCCCAGCATTTT. Translation gives CASSLGTGLQPQHF. Full variable domain (rest looked up from reference TRBV13 and TRBJ1-5): AAGVIQSPRHLIKEKRETATLKCYPIPRHDTVYWYQQGPGQDPQFLISFYEKMQSDKGSIPDRFSAQQFSDYHSELNMSSLELGDSALYFCASSLGTGLQPQHFGDGTRLSIL.

J is TRBJ1-5 and V is TRBV12-3 or TRBV12-4, with TRBD1 matching over 7 bases. This CDR3 is built from 12 residues. V lost 5 bases, J lost 9 bases, and 4 bases stayed unmatched. The CDR3 protein is CASSEGQRPQHF. The CDR3 region has the DNA TGTGCCAGCAGTGAGGGACAGAGGCCCCAGCATTTT.

The chain is built from TRBV11-2 and TRBJ1-1; D may be TRBD1 (6 bases). The CDR3 spans 16 residues. CDR1 SGHAT and CDR2 FQNNGV come from the germline V gene. The V end lost 3 bases, the J end lost 0 bases, and 14 bases lay between the germline ends. CDR3 DNA sequence: TGTGCCAGCAGCTTTCGAGGGGGTAAGGTGAACACTGAAGCTTTCTTT. Residues: CASSFRGGKVNTEAFF.